A single TCR beta chain is shown here with its context. The antigen is undetermined. The data were produced by immunoSEQ multiplex PCR, yet TCRdb's version contains in-frame clones alone and is incomplete. The repertoire holds 85,000 to 130,000 clones, around nine tenths seen once, with 3% to 3.5% in the top ten. This entry belongs to a study of T cell responses to AZD1222 COVID-19 vaccine. Study as a whole: Pooling of second doses given at about 4 or about 12 weeks was done. Overall study findings and caveats: Spike-specific TCR breadth and depth rose after two AZD1222 doses. Donors were chiefly white British, with a greater number of females, and clonal diversity was perhaps underestimated. Vaccine-related CD4 TCRs covered spike, predominating at 160-218 and 743-854.

Germline CDR1 SGHDN, CDR2 FVKESK. The CDR3 consists of 13 residues. Trimming shortened V by 1 base and J by 7 bases, and 10 bases separated the two germline ends. The rearrangement uses TRBV14 and TRBJ1-1; D call uncertain. Sequenced material: peripheral blood, taken on day 0 of AZD1222 vaccination. This receptor was obtained from an adult in good health. The CDR3 loop is CASSQVNGREAFF. The CDR3, as DNA: TGTGCCAGCAGCCAAGTCAATGGACGTGAAGCTTTCTTT.